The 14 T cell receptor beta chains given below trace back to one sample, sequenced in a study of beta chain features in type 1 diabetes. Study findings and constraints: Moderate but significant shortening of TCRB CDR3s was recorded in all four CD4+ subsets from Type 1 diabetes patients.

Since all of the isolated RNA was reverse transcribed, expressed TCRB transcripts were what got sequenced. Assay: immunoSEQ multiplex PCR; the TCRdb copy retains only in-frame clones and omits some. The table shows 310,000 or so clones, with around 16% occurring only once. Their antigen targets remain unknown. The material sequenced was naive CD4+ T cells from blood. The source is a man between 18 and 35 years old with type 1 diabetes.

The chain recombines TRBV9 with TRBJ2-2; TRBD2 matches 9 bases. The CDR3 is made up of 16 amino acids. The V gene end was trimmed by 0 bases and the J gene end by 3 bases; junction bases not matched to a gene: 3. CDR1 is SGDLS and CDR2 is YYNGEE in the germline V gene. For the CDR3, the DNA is TGTGCCAGCAGCGTAGCGGCGGGGGGGGACACCGGGGAGCTGTTTTTT. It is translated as CASSVAAGGDTGELFF.

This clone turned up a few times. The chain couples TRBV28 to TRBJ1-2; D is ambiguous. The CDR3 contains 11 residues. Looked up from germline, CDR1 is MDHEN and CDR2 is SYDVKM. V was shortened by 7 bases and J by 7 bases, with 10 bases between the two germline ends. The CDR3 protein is CASTRLGGYTF. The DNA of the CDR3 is TGTGCCAGCACCAGGTTAGGTGGCTACACCTTC.

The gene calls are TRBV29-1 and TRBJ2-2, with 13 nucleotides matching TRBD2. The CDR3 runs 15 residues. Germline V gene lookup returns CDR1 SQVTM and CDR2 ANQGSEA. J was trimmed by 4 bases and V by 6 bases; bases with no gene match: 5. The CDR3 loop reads CSVFGLAGVTGELFF. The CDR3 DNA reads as TGCAGCGTCTTCGGACTAGCGGGAGTCACCGGGGAGCTGTTTTTT.

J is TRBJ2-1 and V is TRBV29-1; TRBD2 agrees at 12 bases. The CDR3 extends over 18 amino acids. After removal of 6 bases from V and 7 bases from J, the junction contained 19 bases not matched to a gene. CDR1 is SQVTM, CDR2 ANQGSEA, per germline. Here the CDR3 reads CSVLPGGLAGGPRNEQFF. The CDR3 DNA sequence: TGCAGCGTCCTACCAGGGGGTCTAGCGGGGGGGCCCCGTAATGAGCAGTTCTTC.

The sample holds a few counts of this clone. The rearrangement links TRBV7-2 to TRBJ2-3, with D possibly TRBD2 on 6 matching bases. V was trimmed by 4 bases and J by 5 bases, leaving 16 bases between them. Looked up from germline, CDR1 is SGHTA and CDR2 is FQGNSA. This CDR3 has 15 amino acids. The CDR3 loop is CASSSGAGYRDTQYF. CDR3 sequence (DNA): TGTGCCAGCAGCTCTGGCGCGGGGTATCGAGATACGCAGTATTTT. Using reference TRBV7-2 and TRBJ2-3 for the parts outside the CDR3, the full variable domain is GAGVSQSPSNKVTEKGKDVELRCDPISGHTALYWYRQSLGQGLEFLIYFQGNSAPDKSGLPSDRFSAERTGGSVSTLTIQRTQQEDSAVYLCASSSGAGYRDTQYFGPGTRLTVL.

The chain's CDR3 is CASSVVTGGTDTQYF. The CDR3 nucleotides are TGTGCCAGCAGCGTAGTAACAGGGGGCACAGATACGCAGTATTTT. V usage is TRBV9 and J usage is TRBJ2-3, with 7 bases identical to TRBD1. CDR3 length: 15 residues. The junction had 2 bases not matched to a gene; V was cut back by 0 bases and J by 1 base. Germline CDR1 and CDR2: SGDLS and YYNGEE. Filled out from reference TRBV9 and TRBJ2-3, the complete variable domain reads DSGVTQTPKHLITATGQRVTLRCSPRSGDLSVYWYQQSLDQGLQFLIQYYNGEERAKGNILERFSAQQFPDLHSELNLSSLELGDSALYFCASSVVTGGTDTQYFGPGTRLTVL.

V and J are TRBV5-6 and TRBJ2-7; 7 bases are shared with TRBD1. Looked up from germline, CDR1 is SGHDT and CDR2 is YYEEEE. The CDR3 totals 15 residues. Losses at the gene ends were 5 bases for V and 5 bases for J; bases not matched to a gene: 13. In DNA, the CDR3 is TGTGCCAGCAGGCGCCGGGACAGATCCCCCAACGAGCAGTACTTC. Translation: CASRRRDRSPNEQYF.

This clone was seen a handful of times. CDR3 DNA: TGTGCCAGCAGGAGACTAGGAGGGAACTACGAGCAGTACTTC. Its protein product is CASRRLGGNYEQYF. The genes are TRBV6-6 and TRBJ2-7; tentative D call: TRBD2 (6 bases). From germline, CDR1 is MNHNY and CDR2 SVGAGI (reference sequence). The V gene lost 6 bases and the J gene lost 3 bases, with 15 bases spanning the gap. The CDR3 is 14 amino acids.

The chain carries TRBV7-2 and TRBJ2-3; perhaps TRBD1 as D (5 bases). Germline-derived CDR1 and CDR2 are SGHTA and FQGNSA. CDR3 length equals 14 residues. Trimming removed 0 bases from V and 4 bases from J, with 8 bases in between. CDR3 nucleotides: TGTGCCAGCAGCTTAGCGAGGACACCAGATACGCAGTATTTT. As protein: CASSLARTPDTQYF.

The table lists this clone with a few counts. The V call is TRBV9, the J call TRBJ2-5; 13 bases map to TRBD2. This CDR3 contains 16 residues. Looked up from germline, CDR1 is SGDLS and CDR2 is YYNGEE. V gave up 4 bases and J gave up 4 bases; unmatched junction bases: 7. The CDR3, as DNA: TGTGCCAGCAGCTCTGGACTAGCGGGGGACGCAGAGACCCAGTACTTC. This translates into CASSSGLAGDAETQYF.

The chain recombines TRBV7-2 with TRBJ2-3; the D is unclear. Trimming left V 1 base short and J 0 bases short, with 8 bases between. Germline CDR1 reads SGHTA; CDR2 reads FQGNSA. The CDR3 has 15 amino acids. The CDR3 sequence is CASSLVSWSTDTQYF. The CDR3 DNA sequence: TGTGCCAGCAGCTTAGTTAGCTGGAGCACAGATACGCAGTATTTT. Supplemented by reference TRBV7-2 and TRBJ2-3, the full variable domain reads GAGVSQSPSNKVTEKGKDVELRCDPISGHTALYWYRQSLGQGLEFLIYFQGNSAPDKSGLPSDRFSAERTGGSVSTLTIQRTQQEDSAVYLCASSLVSWSTDTQYFGPGTRLTVL.

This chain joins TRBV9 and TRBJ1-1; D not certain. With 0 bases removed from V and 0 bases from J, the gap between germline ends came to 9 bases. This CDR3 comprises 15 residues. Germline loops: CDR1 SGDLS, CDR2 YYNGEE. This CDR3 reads CASSVEPIMNTEAFF. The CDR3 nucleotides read TGTGCCAGCAGCGTAGAGCCGATTATGAACACTGAAGCTTTCTTT. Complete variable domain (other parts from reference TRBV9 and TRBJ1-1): DSGVTQTPKHLITATGQRVTLRCSPRSGDLSVYWYQQSLDQGLQFLIQYYNGEERAKGNILERFSAQQFPDLHSELNLSSLELGDSALYFCASSVEPIMNTEAFFGQGTRLTVV.

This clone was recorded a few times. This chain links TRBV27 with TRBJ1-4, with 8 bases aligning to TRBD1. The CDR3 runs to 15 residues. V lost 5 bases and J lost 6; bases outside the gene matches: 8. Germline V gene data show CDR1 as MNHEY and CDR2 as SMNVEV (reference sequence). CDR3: CASSPLQGGDEKLFF. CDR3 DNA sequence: TGTGCCAGCAGTCCGTTACAGGGGGGGGATGAAAAACTGTTTTTT.

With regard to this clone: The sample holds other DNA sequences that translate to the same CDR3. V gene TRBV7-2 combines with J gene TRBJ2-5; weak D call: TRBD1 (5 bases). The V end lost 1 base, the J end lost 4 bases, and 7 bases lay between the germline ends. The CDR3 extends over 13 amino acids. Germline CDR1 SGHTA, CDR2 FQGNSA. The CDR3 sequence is CASSLDRGETQYF. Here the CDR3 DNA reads TGTGCCAGCAGCTTAGATAGGGGAGAGACCCAGTACTTC.